Described below is a single T cell receptor (beta chain) sequence and its context. Its antigen is unknown. The source of the sample is a study of Ad26.COV2.S vaccination and SARS-CoV-2 variants. Treatment described: some 19 received Ad26.COV2.S at low or high dose, single or two shots; roughly five received placebo; per-sample allocation not given. Each sample was drawn 63 days after the first injection (of vaccine or placebo). Only in-frame clones appear in the TCRdb table, and some are missing; sequencing was by immunoSEQ multiplex PCR. The table records over 400,000 clones, 92% of them present only once. Broader study findings: Total T cell responses may have been underestimated by the TCR breadth and depth analyses. Substantial response breadth was reportedly seen for spike-specific CD8+ and CD4+ T cells after vaccination.

The specimen comprised peripheral blood, sampled in a trial of Ad26.COV2.S vaccine versus placebo. The clonotype was recovered from a person aged 18 to 59 who received the Ad26.COV2.S COVID-19 vaccine or a placebo.

The CDR3 nucleotides are TGCAGCCTCCGGGACAGGGCGCAAGAGACCCAGTACTTC. It encodes CSLRDRAQETQYF. This rearrangement joins TRBV29-1 to TRBJ2-5; 9 bases are shared with TRBD1. Trimming took 8 bases from V and 2 from J; bases not matched to a gene: 6. In germline, CDR1 is SQVTM, CDR2 ANQGSEA. This CDR3 region has 13 residues.